This T cell receptor (beta chain) stems from a study of cytomegalovirus exposure and HLA in healthy donors. The donors were part of the validation cohort of roughly 110 subjects. That cohort was separate from the first cohort, which comprised some 670 subjects. Study-level results: Altogether, some 170 TCR beta chains were recorded as cytomegalovirus-associated. Rare TCR sequences predominated, though certain public TCRs were found in many donors.

This table comes from immunoSEQ multiplex PCR, and its TCRdb copy is limited to in-frame clones, with some not included. The sample gives approximately 180,000 clones, 80% to 90% of which show up once; approximately 1.5% is in the top ten. In the case of this clone: The antigen is not known.

Germline-derived CDR1 and CDR2 are SNHLY and FYNNEI. V shed 3 bases and J 5 bases; nucleotides not matched to a gene: 6. The CDR3 is 15 amino acids. The chain carries TRBV2 and TRBJ2-1; 8 positions match TRBD2. The sequence was obtained from a woman aged 25 to 39 in good health and CMV-seronegative. What was sequenced was PBMCs. The CDR3 sequence is CASSERLATNNEQFF. The CDR3 DNA sequence: TGTGCCAGCAGTGAGAGACTAGCGACCAACAATGAGCAGTTCTTC.